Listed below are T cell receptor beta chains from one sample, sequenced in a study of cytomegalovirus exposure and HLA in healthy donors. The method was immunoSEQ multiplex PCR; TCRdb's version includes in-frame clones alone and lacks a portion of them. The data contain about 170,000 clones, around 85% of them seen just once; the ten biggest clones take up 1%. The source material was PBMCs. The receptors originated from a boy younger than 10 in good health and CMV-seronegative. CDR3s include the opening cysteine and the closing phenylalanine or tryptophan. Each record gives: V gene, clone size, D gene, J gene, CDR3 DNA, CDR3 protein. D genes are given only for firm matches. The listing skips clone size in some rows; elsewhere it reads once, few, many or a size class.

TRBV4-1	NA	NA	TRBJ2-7	TGCGCCAGCAGCCAAGTATGGTTGGGGTCGGGGTACGAGCAGTACTTC	CASSQVWLGSGYEQYF
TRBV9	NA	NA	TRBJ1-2	TGTGCCAGCAGCGTAGTAGCCCCAGGAGGGGTGGCTAACTATGGCTACACCTTC	CASSVVAPGGVANYGYTF
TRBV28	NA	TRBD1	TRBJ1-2	TGTGCCAGTACTCCGGGACAGGGATATGGCTACACCTTC	CASTPGQGYGYTF
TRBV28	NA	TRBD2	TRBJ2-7	TGTGCCAGCAGTTTTGCGGGAGGCGACTACGAGCAGTACTTC	CASSFAGGDYEQYF
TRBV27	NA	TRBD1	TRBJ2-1	TGTGCCAGCAGTACCGGACAGGGGGGCAATGAGCAGTTCTTC	CASSTGQGGNEQFF
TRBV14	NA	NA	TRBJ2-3	TGTGCCAGCAGCCAAGCCCAGCGTCGCACAGATACGCAGTATTTT	CASSQAQRRTDTQYF
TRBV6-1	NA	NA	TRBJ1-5	TGTGCCGTCTTCCGGGGTGGCAATCAGCCCCAGCATTTT	CAVFRGGNQPQHF
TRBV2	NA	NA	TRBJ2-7	TGTGCCAGCAAACGACTGGGCCTAGCGAGTTTAGACGAGCAGTACTTC	CASKRLGLASLDEQYF
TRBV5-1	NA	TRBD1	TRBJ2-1	TGCGCCAGTCACCGGGACAGGGAGGGCGATGAGCAGTTCTTC	CASHRDREGDEQFF
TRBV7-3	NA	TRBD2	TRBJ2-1	TGTGCCAGCGGAGCGGGACTTAACTACAATGAGCAGTTCTTC	CASGAGLNYNEQFF
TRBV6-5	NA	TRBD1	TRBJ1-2	TGTGCCAGCAGTTTGACAGGGGGCGACTATGGCTACACCTTC	CASSLTGGDYGYTF
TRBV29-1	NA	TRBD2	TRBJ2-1	TGCAGCGTTGAAGTAGGGTTAACGGGAGCGGGAGGACAAGTCAATGAGCAGTTCTTC	CSVEVGLTGAGGQVNEQFF
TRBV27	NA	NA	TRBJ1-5	TGTGCCAGCAGTCACAACAGGGTTAATCAGCCCCAGCATTTT	CASSHNRVNQPQHF
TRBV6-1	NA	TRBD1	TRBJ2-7	TGTGCCAGCAGTGAAGATGAAGGGGGCAGCGACGAGCAGTACTTC	CASSEDEGGSDEQYF
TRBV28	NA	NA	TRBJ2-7	TGTGCCAGCAGCGTCCATAGCGACCAATCCTACGAGCAGTACTTC	CASSVHSDQSYEQYF
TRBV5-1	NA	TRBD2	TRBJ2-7	TGCGCCAGCAGCCTGCCGACAGCTCCTAGCGGTTTGGGCTCCTACGAGCAGTACTTC	CASSLPTAPSGLGSYEQYF
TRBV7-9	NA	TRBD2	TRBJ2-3	TGTGCCAGCAGCTTGAGCGGGAGCGTTGGAGATACGCAGTATTTT	CASSLSGSVGDTQYF
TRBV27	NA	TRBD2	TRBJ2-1	TGTGCCAGCAGTCCCCCGGGGGGGTACTCCTACAATGAGCAGTTCTTC	CASSPPGGYSYNEQFF
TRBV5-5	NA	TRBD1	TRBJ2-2	TGTGCCAGCAGCCGGACAGGGGATTCCGGGGAGCTGTTTTTT	CASSRTGDSGELFF
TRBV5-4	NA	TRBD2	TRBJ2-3	TGTGCCAGCAGACTCCTAGCGGGGGGCAAAGATACGCAGTATTTT	CASRLLAGGKDTQYF
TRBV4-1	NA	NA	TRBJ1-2	TGCGCCAGCAGTCCCAGGGGTTTCTATGGCTACACCTTC	CASSPRGFYGYTF
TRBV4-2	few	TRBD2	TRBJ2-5	TGTGCCAGCAGCCAAGTCGTTGGTTCGGCTAGCGGGGGGCCACTTCAAGAGACCCAGTACTTC	CASSQVVGSASGGPLQETQYF
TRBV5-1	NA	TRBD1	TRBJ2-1	TGCGCCAGCAGCCCCGAGCGGACAGGCTTCAACAATGAGCAGTTCTTC	CASSPERTGFNNEQFF
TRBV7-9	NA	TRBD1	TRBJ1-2	TGTGCCAGCATCACCGGACAGGGAGCCTATGGCTACACCTTC	CASITGQGAYGYTF
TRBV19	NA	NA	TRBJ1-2	TGTGCCAGTAGTATCCCTCCGGAGGACTATGGCTACACCTTC	CASSIPPEDYGYTF
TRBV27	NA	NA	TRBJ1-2	TGTGCCAGCAGTCCCTCGGGGGGGGACAAGAACTATGGCTACACCTTC	CASSPSGGDKNYGYTF
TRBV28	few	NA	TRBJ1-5	TGTGCCAGCAGCCCTACAGGGATGGGGCCCCAGCATTTT	CASSPTGMGPQHF
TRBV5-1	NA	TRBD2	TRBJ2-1	TGCGCCAGCAGCCTACGGACTAGCGGGGGTTCCAGCTCCTACAATGAGCAGTTCTTC	CASSLRTSGGSSSYNEQFF
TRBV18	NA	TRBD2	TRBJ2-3	TGTGCCAGCTCATCCATTTCACTAGCGGGAGTTTCCGATACGCAGTATTTT	CASSSISLAGVSDTQYF
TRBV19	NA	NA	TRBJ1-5	TGTGCCAGTAGTATAAGCAGGAATCAGCCCCAGCATTTT	CASSISRNQPQHF
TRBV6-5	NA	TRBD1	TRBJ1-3	TGTGCCAGCAGTTACGGTAGGGGGCGAACTGGAAACACCATATATTTT	CASSYGRGRTGNTIYF
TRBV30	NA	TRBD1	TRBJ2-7	TGTGCCTGGAGTGTACCGAGGGGGCGAGAATACGAGCAGTACTTC	CAWSVPRGREYEQYF
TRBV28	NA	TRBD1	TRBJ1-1	TGTGCCAGCAGTTTATCTCAGGGGGCGAACACTGAAGCTTTCTTT	CASSLSQGANTEAFF
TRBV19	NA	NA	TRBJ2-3	TGTGCCAGTAGTATAGTCCGGACAGATACGCAGTATTTT	CASSIVRTDTQYF
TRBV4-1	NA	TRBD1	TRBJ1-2	TGCGCCAGCAGCCCCCCCTACAGGGGAACCAACTATGGCTACACCTTC	CASSPPYRGTNYGYTF
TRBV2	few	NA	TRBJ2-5	TGTGCCAGCAGTAGCCGCCCGGGGAACGTCCAAGAGACCCAGTACTTC	CASSSRPGNVQETQYF
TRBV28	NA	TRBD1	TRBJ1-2	TGTGCCAGCAGACCCGGGACAGGGGGTTGGTATGGCTACACCTTC	CASRPGTGGWYGYTF
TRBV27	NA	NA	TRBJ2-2	TGTGCCAGCAGCCCTCTAGTTTGGGCCGGGGAGCTGTTTTTT	CASSPLVWAGELFF
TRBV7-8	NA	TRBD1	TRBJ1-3	TGTGCCAGCAGCTCGACAGGGACGTTTAACACCATATATTTT	CASSSTGTFNTIYF
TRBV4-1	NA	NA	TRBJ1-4	TGCGCCAGCAGCCAAGATGGCGGGGAACGGGGTGAAAAACTGTTTTTT	CASSQDGGERGEKLFF
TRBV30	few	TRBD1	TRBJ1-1	TGTGCCTGGAGCCGGGACAGGGAAATTTCTGAAGCTTTCTTT	CAWSRDREISEAFF
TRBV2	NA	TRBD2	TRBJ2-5	TGTGCCAGCAGTGATAGCGGGATCCGGCAAGAGACCCAGTACTTC	CASSDSGIRQETQYF
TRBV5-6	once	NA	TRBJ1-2	TGTGCCAGCAGCTACAGGGTCGACGGCTACACCTTC	CASSYRVDGYTF